Shown below are 7 T cell receptor beta chains from a single sample sequenced in a study of brain T cells in children with intractable seizures. Specified time point: blood from clinic visit 5 months post-surgery; TSC patient then seizure free. Profiled with immunoSEQ multiplex PCR; TCRdb holds only in-frame clones, not every one. This table holds approximately 330,000 clones, about 94% found once. Sequences were derived from peripheral blood, sampled more than 4 months after surgery. The receptors derive from a boy under two years old with tuberous sclerosis and intractable seizures.

A remark on this clone: Relative to the germline gene, one junction end is altered; a read error may explain this. The chain combines TRBV6-4 with TRBJ1-6; D remains ambiguous. This CDR3 comprises 13 residues. Germline assignment: CDR1 MRHNA and CDR2 SNTAGT. The CDR3 sequence is CASRDSYNSPLHF. The CDR3, as DNA: TGTGCCAGCAGGGACTCTTATAATTCACCCCTCCACTTT.

The J gene is TRBJ1-1, the V gene TRBV15; TRBD1 matches at 7 bases. The CDR3 has 16 residues. V gave up 0 bases and J gave up 0 bases; unmatched junction bases: 4. Germline V gene sequence: CDR1 LNHNV, CDR2 YYDKDF (reference sequence). The CDR3 nucleotides are TGTGCCACCAGCAGAGATTTGACAGGGATGAACACTGAAGCTTTCTTT. Residues: CATSRDLTGMNTEAFF.

The chain joins TRBV6-5 to TRBJ2-3, with 7 bases fitting TRBD1. The V gene's germline CDR1 is MNHEY and CDR2 SVGAGI. Trimming took 7 bases from V and 1 from J; bases not matched to a gene: 8. CDR3 length: 15 residues. The CDR3 protein is CASKTGQTGTDTQYF. The CDR3 DNA reads TGTGCCAGCAAAACGGGACAGACTGGCACAGATACGCAGTATTTT.

The chain couples TRBV20-1 to TRBJ2-1; D gene ambiguous. CDR1 is DFQATT, CDR2 SNEGSKA, per germline (reference sequence). The CDR3 loop spans 14 amino acids. Trimming took 3 bases from V and 0 from J, leaving 9 bases between them. The DNA of the CDR3 is TGCAGTGCTAGTGGGGTACGCTCCTACAATGAGCAGTTCTTC. It specifies CSASGVRSYNEQFF.

This clone appeared once. V and J are TRBV27 and TRBJ2-3; D gene uncertain. Germline loops: CDR1 MNHEY, CDR2 SMNVEV (reference sequence). The V end lost 2 bases, the J end lost 2 bases, and 11 bases lay between the germline ends. CDR3 length: 15 amino acids. CDR3 DNA sequence: TGTGCCAGCAGTTTAGGGGTTTTAGTCACAGATACGCAGTATTTT. Its protein product is CASSLGVLVTDTQYF.

This clone showed up just once. The chain joins TRBV2 to TRBJ2-2, with TRBD2 identical over 8 bases. Germline-derived CDR1 and CDR2 are SNHLY and FYNNEI. Germline trimming cut 8 bases from V and 7 bases from J; bases unmatched to any gene: 3. The CDR3 covers 12 residues. In nucleotides, the CDR3 is TGTGCCAGCCGGGGGGGCCGCGGGGAGCTGTTTTTT. Translated, it gives CASRGGRGELFF.

The chain is built from TRBV5-5 and TRBJ1-4, with 7 bases lining up with TRBD1. After removal of 3 bases from V and 5 bases from J, the junction contained 10 bases not matched to a gene. The CDR3 totals 16 residues. The germline gives CDR1 SGHKS, CDR2 YYEKEE (reference sequence). CDR3 sequence: CASSSTPGQKNEKLFF. DNA of the CDR3: TGTGCCAGCAGCTCGACGCCGGGACAGAAAAATGAAAAACTGTTTTTT.